This TCR beta chain derives from a study of blood T cell repertoires in COVID-19 (dated by TCRdb to 2020 to 2022). About the study as a whole: Collaborator samples came from the United States, Italy and Spain and covered acute and convalescent phases of COVID-19. Where HLA class I and class II types were available, the types were taken from metadata supplied by the sample provider, not from assay-based typing. The dataset comprised deeply sampled blood TCRbeta repertoires from subjects exposed to, actively infected with, or recovered from COVID-19. A de-identified subject ID, COVID-19 status, age in years and sex were almost always included in the sample metadata. Samples were obtained from the ongoing ImmuneRACE study (first 160 participants) and from roughly 1,300 subjects provided by 6 global collaborators. The repertoires were released in a freely available public database meant as a resource for research on the immune response to SARS-CoV-2. The prospective study material was composed of cDNA or gDNA derived from T cells, B-cell-depleted T cells, or PBMCs.

In the germline V gene (reference sequence), CDR1 corresponds to LNHDA and CDR2 to SQIVND. The CDR3 holds 15 amino acids from the cysteine to the phenylalanine. The read is trimmed to its CDR3 DNA, 45 bases read in frame from base 1. V drops 5 bases and J drops 7 bases, leaving 18 bases in between. TCRbeta CDR3 regions were amplified from genomic DNA by means of the immunoSEQ Assay, a bias-controlled multiplex PCR. Processing in the source paper ran as follows. The number of nucleated cells in each sample was estimated by amplification of reference gene primers within the assay. To quantify the absolute abundance of each unique TCRbeta CDR3 rearrangement, sequence reads were collapsed and filtered. For each sample, productive Simpson clonality was calculated as the square root of Simpson's diversity index across productive rearrangements. TCRdb carries this immuneACCESS record with in-frame sequences only. Its versions omit some clonotypes, under half of them owing to an unresolved V gene in the studies checked, with the rest unexplained. V and J calls and clone size are as listed in that table; D and trimming were resolved from the DNA. Present in this sample are about 400,000 clones, about 90% of which were seen just once. The ten largest account for approximately 3.1% of the sample.

Findings and caveats that apply to the study as a whole: The quantity of clinical and demographic metadata differed by source and by participant and was supplied without curation.

Notes on this clone: The antigen it recognizes is unknown. The input lacks base qualities; no much larger clone sits a single base away.

Participants in the prospective study were enrolled through a virtual design, were aged roughly 18 to 90 years, and lived in roughly 25 United States geographic areas. To assign participants to cohorts, the prospective study relied on clinical history that participants themselves reported in a screening survey and a study questionnaire. Recovered participants in ImmuneRACE Cohort 3 were defined as having two consecutive negative NP/OP PCR tests, clearance from a healthcare professional, or resolution of symptoms. In the prospective study, whole blood, serum and a nasopharyngeal or oropharyngeal swab were collected from each participant by mobile phlebotomists. Prospective study participants could optionally give additional blood draws and questionnaires over a roughly 2-month period. Before DNA extraction, prospective study blood samples were shipped either frozen or at room temperature.

The sequence derives from a woman younger than 45 who had recovered from COVID-19. The rearrangement combines TRBV19 with TRBJ1-5, with the identity of the D gene unclear. Sequenced input: PBMCs or T cells enriched from blood (not recorded which). The CDR3 protein: CASSLPRGERQPQHF. Read as DNA, the sequence is TGTGCCAGTAGTCTCCCACGGGGAGAGAGGCAGCCCCAGCATTTT.